This T cell receptor (beta chain) was captured in a study of blood T cell repertoires in COVID-19 (dated by TCRdb to 2020 to 2021). For context, the study as a whole: The collaborator samples originated in the United States, Italy and Spain and spanned the acute and convalescent phases of COVID-19. The prospective study material was composed of cDNA or gDNA derived from T cells, B-cell-depleted T cells, or PBMCs. The dataset comprised deeply sampled blood TCRbeta repertoires from subjects exposed to, actively infected with, or recovered from COVID-19. The repertoires were released in a freely available public database intended as a resource for research on the immune response to SARS-CoV-2. The samples were drawn from the first 160 participants of the ongoing ImmuneRACE study and from some 1,300 subjects provided by 6 global collaborators. A de-identified subject ID, COVID-19 status, age in years and sex were almost always included in the sample metadata. Where available, HLA class I and class II types were taken from metadata supplied by the sample provider and were not determined by assay-based typing.

This clone was seen once. The specificity of this receptor is unknown. Base qualities are not at hand, and no much larger clone is one base apart. Whole blood was collected in K2EDTA tubes by collaborating institutions according to the institutions' own protocols. For TCRbeta analysis, collaborators shipped samples in one of three forms: frozen whole blood, isolated PBMCs, or DNA extracted from either of those sample types. The germline V gene sets CDR1 to SGHTA and CDR2 to FQGNSA. Its CDR3 holds 13 amino acids, cysteine through phenylalanine. Here the CDR3 DNA is all that survives: 39 bases in frame from base 1. Here V drops 5 bases and J drops 5 bases, and the junction holds 4 bases not matched to any gene. The immunoSEQ Assay, a bias-controlled multiplex PCR, was used to amplify TCRbeta CDR3 regions from genomic DNA. The study's processing was this. The number of nucleated cells in each sample was estimated by amplification of reference gene primers within the assay. To quantify the absolute abundance of each unique TCRbeta CDR3 rearrangement, sequence reads were collapsed and filtered. For each sample, productive Simpson clonality was calculated by taking the square root of Simpson's diversity index across productive rearrangements. TCRdb's version of the immuneACCESS table is confined to in-frame rearrangements and falls short of the full clone set. An unresolved V gene accounts for under half of the shortfall where checked; the remainder is of unknown origin. The DNA gave D and trimming, while V, J and clone size come from that table. The sample table shows under 30,000 clones, and roughly 87% are seen once. Clones ranked in the top ten supply roughly 9.6% of the sample.

The study at large found these results: The amount of clinical and demographic metadata varied by source and participant and was provided uncurated.

Input material: peripheral blood. Recombination connected TRBV7-2 to TRBJ2-5; 8 central bases correspond to TRBD2. The TCR sequence derives from a human donor in a cohort sampled during active COVID-19. This receptor has the CDR3 CASSQGLVETQYF. In nucleotides, the sequence is TGTGCCAGCAGCCAGGGACTAGTGGAGACCCAGTACTTC.